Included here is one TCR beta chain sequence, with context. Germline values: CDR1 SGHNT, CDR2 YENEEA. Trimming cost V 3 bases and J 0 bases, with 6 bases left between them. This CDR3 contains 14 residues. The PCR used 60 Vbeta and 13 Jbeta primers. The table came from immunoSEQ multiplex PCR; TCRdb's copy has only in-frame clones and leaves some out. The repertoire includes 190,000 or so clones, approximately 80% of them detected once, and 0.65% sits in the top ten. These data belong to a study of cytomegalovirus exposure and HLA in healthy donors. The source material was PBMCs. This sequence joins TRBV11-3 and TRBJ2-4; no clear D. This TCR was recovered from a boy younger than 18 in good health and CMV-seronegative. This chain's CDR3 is CASSLNIAKNIQYF. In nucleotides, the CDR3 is TGTGCCAGCAGCTTGAACATAGCCAAAAACATTCAGTACTTC.